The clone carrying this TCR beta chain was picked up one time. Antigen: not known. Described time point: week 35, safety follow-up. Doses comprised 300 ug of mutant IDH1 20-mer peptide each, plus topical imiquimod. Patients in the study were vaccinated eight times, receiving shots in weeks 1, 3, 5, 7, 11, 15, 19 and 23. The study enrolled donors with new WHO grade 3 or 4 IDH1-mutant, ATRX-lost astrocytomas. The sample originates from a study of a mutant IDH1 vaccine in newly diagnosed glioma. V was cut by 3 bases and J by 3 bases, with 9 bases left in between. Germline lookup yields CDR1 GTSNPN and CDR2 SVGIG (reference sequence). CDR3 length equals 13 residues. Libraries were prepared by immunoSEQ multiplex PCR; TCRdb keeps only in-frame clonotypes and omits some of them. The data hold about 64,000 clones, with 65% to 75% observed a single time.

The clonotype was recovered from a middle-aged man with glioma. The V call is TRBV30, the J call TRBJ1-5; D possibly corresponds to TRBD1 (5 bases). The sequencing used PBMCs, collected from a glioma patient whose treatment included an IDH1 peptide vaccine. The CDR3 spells CAWSGGVNQPQHF. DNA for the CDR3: TGTGCCTGGAGCGGGGGGGTCAATCAGCCCCAGCATTTT.